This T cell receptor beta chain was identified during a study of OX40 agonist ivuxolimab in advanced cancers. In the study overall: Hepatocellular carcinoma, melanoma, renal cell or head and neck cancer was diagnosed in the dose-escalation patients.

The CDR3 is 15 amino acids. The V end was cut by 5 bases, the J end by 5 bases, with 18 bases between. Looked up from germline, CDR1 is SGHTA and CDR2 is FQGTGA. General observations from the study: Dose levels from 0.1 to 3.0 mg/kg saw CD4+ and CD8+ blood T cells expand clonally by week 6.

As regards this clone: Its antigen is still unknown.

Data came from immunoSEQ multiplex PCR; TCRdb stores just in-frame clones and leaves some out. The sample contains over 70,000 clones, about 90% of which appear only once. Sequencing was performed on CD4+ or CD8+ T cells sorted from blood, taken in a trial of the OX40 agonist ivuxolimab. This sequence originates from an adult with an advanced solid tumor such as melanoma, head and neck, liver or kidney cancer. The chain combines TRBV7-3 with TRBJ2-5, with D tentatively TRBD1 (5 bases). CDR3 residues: CASSPLGAGLETQYF. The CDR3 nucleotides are TGTGCCAGCAGCCCCCTTGGGGCAGGGCTGGAGACCCAGTACTTC.